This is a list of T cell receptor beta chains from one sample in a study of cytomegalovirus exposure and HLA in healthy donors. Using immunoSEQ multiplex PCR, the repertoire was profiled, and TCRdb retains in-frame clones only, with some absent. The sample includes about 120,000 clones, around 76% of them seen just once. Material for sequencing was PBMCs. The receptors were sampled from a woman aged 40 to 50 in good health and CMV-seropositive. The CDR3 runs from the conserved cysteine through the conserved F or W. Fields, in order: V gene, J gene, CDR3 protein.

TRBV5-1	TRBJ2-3	CASSTQSPLAATDTQYF
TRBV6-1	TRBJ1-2	CASSGTRGQSYGYTF
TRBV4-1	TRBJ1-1	CASSQEFLTDYTEAFF
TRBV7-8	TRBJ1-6	CASSLERGRSSPLHF
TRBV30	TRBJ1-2	CAWGTGFGTYGYTF
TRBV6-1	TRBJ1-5	CASRLDSNQPQHF
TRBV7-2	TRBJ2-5	CASSPSGEETQYF
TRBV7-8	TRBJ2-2	CASSLDRNTGELFF
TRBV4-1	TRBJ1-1	CASSQEWTGPEAFF
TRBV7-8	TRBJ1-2	CASSTDRVGYGYTF
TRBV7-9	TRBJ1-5	CASSPLQGSNQPQHF
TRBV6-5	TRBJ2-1	CASSQGQGSYNEQFF
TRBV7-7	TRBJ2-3	CASTLLKTGSRTDTQYF